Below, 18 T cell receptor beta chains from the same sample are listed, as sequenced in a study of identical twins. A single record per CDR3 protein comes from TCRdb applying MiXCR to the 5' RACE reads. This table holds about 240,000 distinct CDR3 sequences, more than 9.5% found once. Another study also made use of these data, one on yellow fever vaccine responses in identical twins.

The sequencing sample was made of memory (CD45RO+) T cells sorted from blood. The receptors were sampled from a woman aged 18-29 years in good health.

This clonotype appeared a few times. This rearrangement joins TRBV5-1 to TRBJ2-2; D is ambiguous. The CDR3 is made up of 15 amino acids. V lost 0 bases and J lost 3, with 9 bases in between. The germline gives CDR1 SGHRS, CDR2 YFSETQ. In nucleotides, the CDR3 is TGCGCCAGCAGCTTGGGGACGGTCGACACCGGGGAGCTGTTTTTT. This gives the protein CASSLGTVDTGELFF. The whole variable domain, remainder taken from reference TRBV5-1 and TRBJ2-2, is KAGVTQTPRYLIKTRGQQVTLSCSPISGHRSVSWYQQTPGQGLQFLFEYFSETQRNKGNFPGRFSGRQFSNSRSEMNVSTLELGDSALYLCASSLGTVDTGELFFGEGSRLTVL.

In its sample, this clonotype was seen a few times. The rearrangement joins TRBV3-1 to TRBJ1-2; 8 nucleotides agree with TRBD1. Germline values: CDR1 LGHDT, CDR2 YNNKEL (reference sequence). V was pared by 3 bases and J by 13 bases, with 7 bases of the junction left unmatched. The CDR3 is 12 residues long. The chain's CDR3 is CASSQGDRWCTF. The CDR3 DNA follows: TGTGCCAGCAGCCAGGGGGACAGGTGGTGCACCTTC.

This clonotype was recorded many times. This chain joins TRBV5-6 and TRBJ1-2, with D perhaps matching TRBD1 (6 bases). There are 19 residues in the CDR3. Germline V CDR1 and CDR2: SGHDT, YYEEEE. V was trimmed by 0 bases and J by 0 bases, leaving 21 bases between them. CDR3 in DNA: TGTGCCAGCAGCTTGGAGGTTTCGACGGGGGGCAGACCTAACTATGGCTACACCTTC. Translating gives CASSLEVSTGGRPNYGYTF.

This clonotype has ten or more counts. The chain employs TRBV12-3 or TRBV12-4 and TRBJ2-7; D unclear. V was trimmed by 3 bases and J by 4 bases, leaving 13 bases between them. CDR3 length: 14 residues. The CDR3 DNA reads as TGTGCCAGCAGTTTTTTGGGCCCCTCTTACGAGCAGTACTTC. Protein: CASSFLGPSYEQYF.

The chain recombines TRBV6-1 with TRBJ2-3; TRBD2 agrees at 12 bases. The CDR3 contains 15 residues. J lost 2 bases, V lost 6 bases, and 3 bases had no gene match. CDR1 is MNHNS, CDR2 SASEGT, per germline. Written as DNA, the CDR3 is TGTGCCAGCAGGACTAGCGGGGGATTCACAGATACGCAGTATTTT. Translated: CASRTSGGFTDTQYF.

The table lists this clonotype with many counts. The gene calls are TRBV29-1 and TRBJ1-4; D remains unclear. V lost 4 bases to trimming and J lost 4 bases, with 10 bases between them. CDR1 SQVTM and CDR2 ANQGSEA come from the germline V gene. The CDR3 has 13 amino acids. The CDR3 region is CSVAAEDNEKLFF. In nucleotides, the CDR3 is TGCAGCGTTGCCGCCGAGGATAATGAAAAACTGTTTTTT.

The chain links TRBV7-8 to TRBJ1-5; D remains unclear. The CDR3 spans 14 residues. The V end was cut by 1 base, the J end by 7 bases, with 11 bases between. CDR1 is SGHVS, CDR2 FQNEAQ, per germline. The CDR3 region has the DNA TGTGCCAGCAGCTTAGACAGTCCGGTCCAGCCCCAGCATTTT. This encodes CASSLDSPVQPQHF. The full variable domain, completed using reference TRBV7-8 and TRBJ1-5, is GAGVSQSPRYKVAKRGQDVALRCDPISGHVSLFWYQQALGQGPEFLTYFQNEAQLDKSGLPSDRFFAERPEGSVSTLKIQRTQQEDSAVYLCASSLDSPVQPQHFGDGTRLSIL.

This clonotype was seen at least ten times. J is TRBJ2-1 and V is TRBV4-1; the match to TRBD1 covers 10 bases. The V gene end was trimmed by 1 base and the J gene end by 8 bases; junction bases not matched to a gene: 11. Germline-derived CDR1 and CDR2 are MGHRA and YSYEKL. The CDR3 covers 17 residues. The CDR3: CASSQVQVTGGRYEQFF. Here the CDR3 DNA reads TGCGCCAGCAGCCAAGTTCAAGTGACAGGGGGCAGATATGAGCAGTTCTTC.

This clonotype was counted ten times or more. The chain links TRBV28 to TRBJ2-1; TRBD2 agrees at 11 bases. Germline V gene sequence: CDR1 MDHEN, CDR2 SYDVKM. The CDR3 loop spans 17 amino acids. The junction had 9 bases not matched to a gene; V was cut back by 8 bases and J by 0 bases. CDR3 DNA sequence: TGTGCCAGCGAATGGGCTAGCGGGGGGAGCTCCTACAATGAGCAGTTCTTC. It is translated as CASEWASGGSSYNEQFF.

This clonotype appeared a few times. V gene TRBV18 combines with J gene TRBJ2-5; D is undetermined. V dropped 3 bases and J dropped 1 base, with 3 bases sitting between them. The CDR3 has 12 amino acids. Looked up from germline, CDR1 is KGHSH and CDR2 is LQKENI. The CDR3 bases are TGTGCCAGCTCACCGATCCAAGAGACCCAGTACTTC. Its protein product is CASSPIQETQYF.

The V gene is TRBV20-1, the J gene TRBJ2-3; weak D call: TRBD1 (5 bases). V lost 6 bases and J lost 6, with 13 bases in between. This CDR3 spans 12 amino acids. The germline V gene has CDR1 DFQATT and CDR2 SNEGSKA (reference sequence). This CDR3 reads CSASARQDTQYF. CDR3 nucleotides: TGCAGTGCCAGTGCTAGACAGGATACGCAGTATTTT.

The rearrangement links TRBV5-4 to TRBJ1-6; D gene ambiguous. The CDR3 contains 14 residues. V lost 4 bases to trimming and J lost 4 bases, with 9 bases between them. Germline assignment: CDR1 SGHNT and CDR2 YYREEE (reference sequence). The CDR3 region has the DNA TGTGCCAGCAGCGCCTCCCGATATAATTCACCCCTCCACTTT. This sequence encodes CASSASRYNSPLHF.

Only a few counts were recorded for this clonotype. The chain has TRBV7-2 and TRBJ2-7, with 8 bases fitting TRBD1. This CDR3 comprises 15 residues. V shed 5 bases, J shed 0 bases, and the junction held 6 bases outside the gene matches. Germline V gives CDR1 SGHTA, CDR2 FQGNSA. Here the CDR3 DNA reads TGTGCCAGCAGCAAACGGACAGGGAGCTCCTACGAGCAGTACTTC. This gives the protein CASSKRTGSSYEQYF.

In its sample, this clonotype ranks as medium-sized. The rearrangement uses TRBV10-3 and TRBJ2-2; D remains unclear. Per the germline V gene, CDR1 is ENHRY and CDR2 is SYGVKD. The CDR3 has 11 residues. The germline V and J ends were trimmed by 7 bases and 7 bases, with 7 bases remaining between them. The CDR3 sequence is CAIMLDGELFF. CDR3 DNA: TGTGCCATCATGTTGGACGGGGAGCTGTTTTTT.

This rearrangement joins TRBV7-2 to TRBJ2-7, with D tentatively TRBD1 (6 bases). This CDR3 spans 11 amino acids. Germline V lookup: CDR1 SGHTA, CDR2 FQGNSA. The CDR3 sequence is CATIQGREQYF. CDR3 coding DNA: TGTGCTACTATACAGGGTCGCGAGCAGTACTTC.

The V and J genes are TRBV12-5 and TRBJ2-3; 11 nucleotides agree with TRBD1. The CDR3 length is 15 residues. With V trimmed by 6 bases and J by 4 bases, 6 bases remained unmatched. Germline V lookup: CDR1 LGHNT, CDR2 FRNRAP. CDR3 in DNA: TGTGCTAGTGGACAGGACAGGGGGCGCCCAGATACGCAGTATTTT. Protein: CASGQDRGRPDTQYF.

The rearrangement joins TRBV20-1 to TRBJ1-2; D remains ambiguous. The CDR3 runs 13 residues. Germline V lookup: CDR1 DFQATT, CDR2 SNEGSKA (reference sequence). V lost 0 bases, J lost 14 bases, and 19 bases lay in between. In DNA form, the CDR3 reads TGCAGTGCTAGAGATGGTGGTCTCCTCAAGATAACCTTC. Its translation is CSARDGGLLKITF.

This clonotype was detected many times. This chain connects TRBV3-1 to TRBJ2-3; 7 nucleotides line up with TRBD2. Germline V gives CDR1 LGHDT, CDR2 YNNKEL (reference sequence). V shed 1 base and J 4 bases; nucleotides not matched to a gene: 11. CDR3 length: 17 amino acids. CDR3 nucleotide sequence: TGTGCCAGCAGCCAAGCCCGGACTAGGGTTGGGTCAGATACGCAGTATTTT. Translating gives CASSQARTRVGSDTQYF.